One T cell receptor beta chain is described in this entry. Libraries were prepared by immunoSEQ multiplex PCR; TCRdb keeps only in-frame clonotypes and omits some of them. Of approximately 77,000 clones listed, about 90% are singletons. These data come from a study of blood T cell repertoires in COVID-19. The TCR was taken from a man aged 45-65 years with active COVID-19. Sequences were obtained from peripheral blood.

CDR3 sequence (DNA): TGTGCTAGTGGTTTGGTTAAATCAGATACGCAGTATTTT. Amino acids: CASGLVKSDTQYF. V and J are TRBV12-5 and TRBJ2-3, with D uncertain. Trimming took 0 bases from V and 4 from J, leaving 5 bases between them. The CDR3 length is 13 residues. Germline loops: CDR1 LGHNT, CDR2 FRNRAP.